The rows below give T cell receptor beta chains drawn from one sample of a study of blood T cell repertoires in COVID-19. The data were produced by immunoSEQ multiplex PCR, yet TCRdb's version contains in-frame clones alone and is incomplete. The table includes over 250,000 clones, approximately 86% detected once. Sequencing was carried out using PBMCs or T cells enriched from blood (not recorded which). These receptors were collected from a woman under 40 who had recovered from COVID-19. The CDR3 runs from the conserved cysteine through the conserved F or W. A D gene is named only where the DNA matches it firmly. Clone size is shown for a subset of rows, as once, few, many or a class of expanded clone.

V gene	J gene	clone size	CDR3 length	D gene	CDR3 protein	CDR3 DNA
TRBV9	TRBJ1-5	once	14	TRBD1	CASSRQGSNQPQHF	TGTGCCAGCAGCCGACAGGGGAGCAATCAGCCCCAGCATTTT
TRBV18	TRBJ2-7	NA	18	TRBD2	CASSPFLAGAQSSYEQYF	TGTGCCAGCTCACCATTCCTAGCGGGGGCGCAAAGCTCCTACGAGCAGTACTTC
TRBV28	TRBJ2-1	once	14	TRBD1	CASSFSLGGDEQFF	TGTGCCAGCAGTTTCTCACTAGGGGGCGATGAGCAGTTCTTC
TRBV7-8	TRBJ1-1	NA	11	NA	CASSKQGGAFF	TGTGCCAGCAGCAAACAGGGTGGGGCTTTCTTT
TRBV29-1	TRBJ1-1	NA	11	TRBD1	CSGKQGTEAFF	TGCAGCGGCAAACAGGGGACTGAAGCTTTCTTT
TRBV7-8	TRBJ2-5	NA	13	NA	CASSSSPRETQYF	TGTGCCAGCAGCTCTTCCCCCCGGGAGACCCAGTACTTC
TRBV5-1	TRBJ2-7	NA	15	TRBD1	CASMPGDRAIIEQYF	TGCGCCAGCATGCCCGGGGACAGGGCCATTATCGAGCAGTACTTC
TRBV3-1/TRBV3-2	TRBJ2-3	NA	14	TRBD2	CASSPLAATDTQYF	TGTGCCAGCAGCCCACTAGCGGCCACAGATACGCAGTATTTT
TRBV9	TRBJ2-1	once	15	TRBD2	CASSVGVAGYNEQFF	TGTGCCAGCAGCGTAGGAGTAGCGGGGTACAATGAGCAGTTCTTC
TRBV19	TRBJ2-7	NA	14	TRBD1	CASSIGRGQFEQYF	TGTGCCAGTAGTATAGGCAGGGGGCAGTTCGAGCAGTACTTC